Reported below is one TCR beta chain. Its specificity is not known. These data belong to a study of graft-versus-host responses after intestinal transplantation. Study-wide results and caveats: There were GvH clones found in recipient marrow, and some of them appeared first in ileum or blood.

Looked up from germline, CDR1 is MNHNS and CDR2 is SASEGT. The CDR3 has 10 amino acids. Trimming stripped 7 bases from V and 5 bases from J, with 5 bases between. Some clones are missing from TCRdb's copy, which holds only in-frame ones; the method was immunoSEQ multiplex PCR. Seen here are tens of thousands of clones, 85% to 90% observed once, and the top ten hold roughly 1.7%. Sequencing was performed on PBMCs, taken 26 days after transplant. The chain couples TRBV6-1 to TRBJ1-1, with D uncertain. The clonotype originates from a human patient who received an intestinal transplant, so some T cells may come from the graft donor. The CDR3 is CASKYTEAFF. CDR3 DNA: TGTGCCAGCAAATATACTGAAGCTTTCTTT.